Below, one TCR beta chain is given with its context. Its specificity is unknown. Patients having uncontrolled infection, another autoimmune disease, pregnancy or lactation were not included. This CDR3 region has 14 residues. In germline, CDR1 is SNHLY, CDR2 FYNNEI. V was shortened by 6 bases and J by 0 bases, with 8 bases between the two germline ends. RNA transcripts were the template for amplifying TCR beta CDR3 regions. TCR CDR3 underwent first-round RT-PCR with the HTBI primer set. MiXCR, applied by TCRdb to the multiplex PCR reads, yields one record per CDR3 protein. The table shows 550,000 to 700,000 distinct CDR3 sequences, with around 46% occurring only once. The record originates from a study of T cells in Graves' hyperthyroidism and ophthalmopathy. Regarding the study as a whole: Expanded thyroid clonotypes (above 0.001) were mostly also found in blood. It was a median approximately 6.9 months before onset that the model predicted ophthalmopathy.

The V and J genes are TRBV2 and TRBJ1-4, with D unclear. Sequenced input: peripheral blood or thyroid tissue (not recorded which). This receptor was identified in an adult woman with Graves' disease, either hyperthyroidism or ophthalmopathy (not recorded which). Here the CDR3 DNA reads TGTGCCAGCAGCATTCGGGCAACTAATGAAAAACTGTTTTTT. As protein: CASSIRATNEKLFF. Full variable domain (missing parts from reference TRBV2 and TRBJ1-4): EPEVTQTPSHQVTQMGQEVILRCVPISNHLYFYWYRQILGQKVEFLVSFYNNEISEKSEIFDDQFSVERPDGSNFTLKIRSTKLEDSAMYFCASSIRATNEKLFFGSGTQLSVL.